This T cell receptor beta chain is drawn from a study of patients and donors after allogeneic stem cell transplantation. The length of the CDR3 is 16 residues. The V and J ends lost 6 bases and 0 bases, in that order; junction bases with no gene match: 8. In germline, CDR1 is MDHEN, CDR2 SYDVKM. TCRdb ran MiXCR on the RT-PCR reads and lists one entry per CDR3 protein. The data hold approximately 250,000 distinct CDR3 sequences, with roughly 15% observed a single time. This clonotype has ten or more counts. Sequenced: blood, either unsorted or a sorted T cell fraction (not recorded which). V gene TRBV28 combines with J gene TRBJ1-5, with 7 nucleotides matching TRBD1. The TCR originated in a human donor who was either an allogeneic HSCT recipient or a stem cell or donor lymphocyte infusion donor (not recorded which). It is not recorded whose cells these are; they may come from a transplant donor. For the CDR3, the DNA is TGTGCCAGCAGCGGACAGGCCCCGTTTAGCAATCAGCCCCAGCATTTT. It codes for CASSGQAPFSNQPQHF. The whole variable domain, remainder taken from reference TRBV28 and TRBJ1-5, is DVKVTQSSRYLVKRTGEKVFLECVQDMDHENMFWYRQDPGLGLRLIYFSYDVKMKEKGDIPEGYSVSREKKERFSLILESASTNQTSMYLCASSGQAPFSNQPQHFGDGTRLSIL.